A selection of T cell receptor beta chains follows, all from one sample in a study of sequential checkpoint blockade in melanoma. The assay was immunoSEQ multiplex PCR, and TCRdb's table has in-frame clones only and misses some. The sample records 6,000 to 6,500 clones, roughly 57% being singletons. The sequences come from CD8+ T cells sorted from blood (inferred from file names), collected from a patient given nivolumab and ipilimumab in sequence. The origin of the receptors is a human donor with melanoma. CDR3s include the opening cysteine and the closing phenylalanine or tryptophan. D genes are given only for firm matches. Not every row has a clone size; where given, it reads once, few, many or a size class.

d_gene: NA; abundance: NA; j_gene: TRBJ1-1; v_gene: TRBV6-5; CDR3nt: TGTGCCAGCAGTTACTCCCGGGGATACACTGAAGCTTTCTTT; CDR3aa: CASSYSRGYTEAFF
d_gene: TRBD1; abundance: NA; j_gene: TRBJ1-2; v_gene: TRBV14; CDR3nt: TGTGCCAGCAGCTTAGGGGGCACGGATGGCTACACCTTC; CDR3aa: CASSLGGTDGYTF
d_gene: NA; abundance: NA; j_gene: TRBJ2-7; v_gene: TRBV11-2; CDR3nt: TGTGCCAGCAGCTTAGGGAGCTCCTACGAGCAGTACTTC; CDR3aa: CASSLGSSYEQYF
d_gene: TRBD1; abundance: NA; j_gene: TRBJ2-2; v_gene: TRBV5-6; CDR3nt: TGTGCCAGCAGCTTGGCCCCGACAGGGTTGGTCACCGGGGAGCTGTTTTTT; CDR3aa: CASSLAPTGLVTGELFF
d_gene: NA; abundance: many; j_gene: TRBJ1-3; v_gene: TRBV4-2; CDR3nt: TGTGCCAGCAGCCTCGGAGTTGGGTCAGAAATCTCTGGAAACACCATATATTTT; CDR3aa: CASSLGVGSEISGNTIYF
d_gene: TRBD1; abundance: NA; j_gene: TRBJ2-3; v_gene: TRBV27; CDR3nt: TGTGCCAGCAGCCTAGGGGGCGCGATCGATACGCAGTATTTT; CDR3aa: CASSLGGAIDTQYF
d_gene: TRBD1; abundance: NA; j_gene: TRBJ2-3; v_gene: TRBV6-1; CDR3nt: TGTGCCAGCAGTGAAGCGGGACAGGGGACAGATACGCAGTATTTT; CDR3aa: CASSEAGQGTDTQYF
d_gene: NA; abundance: medium-sized; j_gene: TRBJ1-2; v_gene: TRBV19; CDR3nt: TGTGCCAGTATTCAATCCGGGGCTAACTATGGCTACACCTTC; CDR3aa: CASIQSGANYGYTF
d_gene: TRBD1; abundance: NA; j_gene: TRBJ2-7; v_gene: TRBV10-1; CDR3nt: TGCGCCAGGAACTACAACCCCGGGACAGGGGACTACGAGCAGTACTTC; CDR3aa: CARNYNPGTGDYEQYF
d_gene: NA; abundance: medium-sized; j_gene: TRBJ1-3; v_gene: TRBV7-3; CDR3nt: TGTGCCAGCAGCTTGCCAGGGGCAAACACCATATATTTT; CDR3aa: CASSLPGANTIYF
d_gene: TRBD2; abundance: NA; j_gene: TRBJ2-1; v_gene: TRBV6-4; CDR3nt: TGTGCCAGCAGTGACTCGGCGGGAGAGTACAATGAGCAGTTCTTC; CDR3aa: CASSDSAGEYNEQFF
d_gene: NA; abundance: NA; j_gene: TRBJ1-2; v_gene: TRBV27; CDR3nt: TGTGCCAGCAGTCCCTGGGGGGACAACTATGGCTACACCTTC; CDR3aa: CASSPWGDNYGYTF
d_gene: TRBD2; abundance: once; j_gene: TRBJ2-3; v_gene: TRBV4-3; CDR3nt: TGCGCCAGCAGCCAAGACGGCGGGAGTGGCACAGATACGCAGTATTTT; CDR3aa: CASSQDGGSGTDTQYF
d_gene: NA; abundance: NA; j_gene: TRBJ2-7; v_gene: TRBV4-2; CDR3nt: TGTGCCAGCAGCCAAGAAGCCCAGGGAGGCCTCGAGCAGTACTTC; CDR3aa: CASSQEAQGGLEQYF
d_gene: TRBD1; abundance: NA; j_gene: TRBJ2-2; v_gene: TRBV6-4; CDR3nt: TGTGCCAGCAGATATACAGGGGACACCGGGGAGCTGTTTTTT; CDR3aa: CASRYTGDTGELFF
d_gene: NA; abundance: NA; j_gene: TRBJ1-6; v_gene: TRBV4-3; CDR3nt: TGCGCCAGCAGCCAGTCAAGCGGGAATTCACCCCTCCACTTT; CDR3aa: CASSQSSGNSPLHF
d_gene: NA; abundance: NA; j_gene: TRBJ1-5; v_gene: TRBV6-5; CDR3nt: TGTGCCAGCAGTCAAGGGGGGGGTGTTCAGCCCCAGCATTTT; CDR3aa: CASSQGGGVQPQHF
d_gene: NA; abundance: NA; j_gene: TRBJ1-5; v_gene: TRBV6-5; CDR3nt: TGTGCCAGCAGTTACGAATGGAGTCAGCCCCAGCATTTT; CDR3aa: CASSYEWSQPQHF
d_gene: NA; abundance: NA; j_gene: TRBJ1-5; v_gene: TRBV5-5; CDR3nt: TGCGCCAGCAGCCCCAAACCTTTGGGAGGGAGCAATCAGCCCCAGCATTTT; CDR3aa: CASSPKPLGGSNQPQHF
d_gene: TRBD1; abundance: NA; j_gene: TRBJ1-4; v_gene: TRBV9; CDR3nt: TGTGCCAGCAGTCGTCCGCTTCGAGGCCCGACAGGGAGAGGGGCAACTAATGAAAAACTGTTTTTT; CDR3aa: CASSRPLRGPTGRGATNEKLFF
d_gene: NA; abundance: NA; j_gene: TRBJ2-1; v_gene: TRBV27; CDR3nt: TGTGCCAGCAGTTACTCCGGGGGTTCATCCTACAATGAGCAGTTCTTC; CDR3aa: CASSYSGGSSYNEQFF
d_gene: TRBD1; abundance: few; j_gene: TRBJ2-7; v_gene: TRBV14; CDR3nt: TGTGCCAGCAAAGAAACCGGGACAGACTCCTACGAGCAGTACTTC; CDR3aa: CASKETGTDSYEQYF
d_gene: TRBD1; abundance: NA; j_gene: TRBJ1-2; v_gene: TRBV29-1; CDR3nt: TGCAGCGTTGAGTCCGGGACAGCCTATGGCTACACCTTC; CDR3aa: CSVESGTAYGYTF
d_gene: NA; abundance: NA; j_gene: TRBJ2-7; v_gene: TRBV7-9; CDR3nt: TGTGCCAGCAGCTTAGTTACAGGGTCGGGCGAGCAGTACTTC; CDR3aa: CASSLVTGSGEQYF
d_gene: TRBD2; abundance: NA; j_gene: TRBJ2-2; v_gene: TRBV27; CDR3nt: TGTGCCAGCAGCCTCAGATGGGGACTAGCGGGAGAGGGTACCGGGGAGCTGTTTTTT; CDR3aa: CASSLRWGLAGEGTGELFF
d_gene: NA; abundance: NA; j_gene: TRBJ2-1; v_gene: TRBV28; CDR3nt: TGTGCCACCTCCGGGTTTGAGAACAATGAGCAGTTCTTC; CDR3aa: CATSGFENNEQFF